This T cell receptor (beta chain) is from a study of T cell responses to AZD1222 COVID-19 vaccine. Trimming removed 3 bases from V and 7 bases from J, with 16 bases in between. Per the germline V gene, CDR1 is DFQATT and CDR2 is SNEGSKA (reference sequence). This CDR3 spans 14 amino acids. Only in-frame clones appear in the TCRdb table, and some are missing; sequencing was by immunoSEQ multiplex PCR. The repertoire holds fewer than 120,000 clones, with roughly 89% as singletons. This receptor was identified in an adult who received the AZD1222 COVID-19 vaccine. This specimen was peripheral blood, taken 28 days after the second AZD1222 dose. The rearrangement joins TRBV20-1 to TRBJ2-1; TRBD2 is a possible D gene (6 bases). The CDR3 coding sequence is TGCAGTGCTAGTATCCCTCTAGCGAGAAATGAGCAGTTCTTC. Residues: CSASIPLARNEQFF.